The clone carrying this T cell receptor beta chain has at least ten counts. The antigen remains undetermined. The data are from a study of response to subunit inactivated influenza vaccine. Study observations and caveats: Authors suggested that a seasonal influenza vaccination recruits few new T cells each time.

TCRdb passed the RT-PCR reads through MiXCR, listing each CDR3 protein once. The sample shows approximately 490,000 distinct CDR3 sequences, 7.2% of them seen only once. Germline CDR1 is SGHTA and CDR2 is FQGNSA. The V end was cut by 5 bases, the J end by 10 bases, with 14 bases between. The CDR3 sequence is 12 residues long. The TCR originated in a man aged 45 to 75 who received an inactivated influenza vaccine. The chain employs TRBV7-2 and TRBJ2-5; D gene ambiguous. The sequencing used PBMCs from blood, collected less than 25 months after vaccination. CDR3 amino acids: CASSPQEGIQYF. DNA for the CDR3: TGTGCCAGCAGCCCCCAAGAAGGGATCCAGTACTTC.